This TCR beta chain was identified in a study of tumor-infiltrating lymphocytes in localized non-small cell lung cancer. Study overall: Some samples were collected after neoadjuvant chemotherapy; smokers, never-smokers and several histologies were included. From each patient, both tumor and uninvolved lung, non-adjacent to tumor, were sampled.

Only in-frame clones appear in the TCRdb table, and some are missing; sequencing was by immunoSEQ multiplex PCR. Of about 2,700 clones detected, 50% to 60% appear once; the ten largest clones hold around 20%. Concerning this clone itself: Its specificity is not known.

Study conclusions and caveats: Each assay used a separate piece of the same tissue.

The source material was uninvolved lung tissue not adjacent to the tumor. This clonotype was obtained from a human donor with non-small cell lung cancer.

The CDR3 reads CASSVDPQGYEQYF. CDR3 bases: TGTGCCAGCAGCGTAGACCCTCAGGGCTACGAGCAGTACTTC. The genes are TRBV9 and TRBJ2-7, with D possibly TRBD1 on 5 matching bases. Germline V gives CDR1 SGDLS, CDR2 YYNGEE. V was cut by 0 bases and J by 3 bases, with 10 bases left in between. CDR3 length: 14 amino acids. Full variable domain (missing parts from reference TRBV9 and TRBJ2-7): DSGVTQTPKHLITATGQRVTLRCSPRSGDLSVYWYQQSLDQGLQFLIQYYNGEERAKGNILERFSAQQFPDLHSELNLSSLELGDSALYFCASSVDPQGYEQYFGPGTRLTVT.